The rows below give T cell receptor beta chains drawn from one sample of a study of identical twins. MiXCR, run by TCRdb on the 5' RACE reads, gives a single entry per CDR3 protein. In the table there are some 460,000 distinct CDR3 sequences, more than 13% of which are singletons. The same data also contributed to another study, on yellow fever vaccine responses in identical twins.

Sequencing was performed on CD4+ T cells sorted from blood. All receptors derive from a woman younger than 30 in good health. Each CDR3 is given with its conserved first and last residue.

cdr3_length: 13
v_call: TRBV20-1
j_call: TRBJ1-1
cdr3_aa: CSAAQTLNSEAFF

cdr3_length: 13
v_call: TRBV6-1
j_call: TRBJ2-7
cdr3_aa: CASSGAWGYEQYF

cdr3_length: 16
v_call: TRBV7-3
j_call: TRBJ2-3
cdr3_aa: CASSPLRGGVTDTQYF

cdr3_length: 19
v_call: TRBV6-1
j_call: TRBJ2-1
cdr3_aa: CASSAVLAGGWSSYNEQFF

cdr3_length: 15
v_call: TRBV7-2
j_call: TRBJ2-5
cdr3_aa: CASSLVSGGIETQYF

cdr3_length: 15
v_call: TRBV12-3/TRBV12-4
j_call: TRBJ2-6
cdr3_aa: CASSITGGLPNVLTF

cdr3_length: 14
v_call: TRBV25-1
j_call: TRBJ1-1
cdr3_aa: CASLQTGLVTEAFF

cdr3_length: 13
v_call: TRBV19
j_call: TRBJ2-3
cdr3_aa: CASSLSVADTQYF

cdr3_length: 17
v_call: TRBV7-9
j_call: TRBJ2-5
cdr3_aa: CASTEVAGGPRGETQYF

cdr3_length: 14
v_call: TRBV20-1
j_call: TRBJ2-1
cdr3_aa: CSARDRLAYNEQFF

cdr3_length: 13
v_call: TRBV20-1
j_call: TRBJ2-5
cdr3_aa: CSATEQGKETQYF

cdr3_length: 15
v_call: TRBV21-1
j_call: TRBJ1-5
cdr3_aa: CASSKDRDSNQPQHF

cdr3_length: 16
v_call: TRBV9
j_call: TRBJ2-1
cdr3_aa: CASSAQSGGSYNEQFF

cdr3_length: 11
v_call: TRBV20-1
j_call: TRBJ2-7
cdr3_aa: CSAPGVHEQYF

cdr3_length: 15
v_call: TRBV12-3/TRBV12-4
j_call: TRBJ1-5
cdr3_aa: CASSFGTGGNQPQHF

cdr3_length: 14
v_call: TRBV20-1
j_call: TRBJ1-1
cdr3_aa: CSASLAAGGTEAFF

cdr3_length: 15
v_call: TRBV12-3/TRBV12-4
j_call: TRBJ2-1
cdr3_aa: CASSFLTGSYNEQFF

cdr3_length: 17
v_call: TRBV12-3/TRBV12-4
j_call: TRBJ2-1
cdr3_aa: CASSLASGQGTYNEQFF

cdr3_length: 12
v_call: TRBV12-3/TRBV12-4
j_call: TRBJ1-1
cdr3_aa: CASSLIGIGAFF

cdr3_length: 16
v_call: TRBV7-2
j_call: TRBJ1-2
cdr3_aa: CASSLALGLLNYGYTF

cdr3_length: 13
v_call: TRBV6-2/TRBV6-3
j_call: TRBJ2-1
cdr3_aa: CASRTGVPDEQFF

cdr3_length: 17
v_call: TRBV7-3
j_call: TRBJ2-1
cdr3_aa: CASSPQGRGASYNEQFF

cdr3_length: 17
v_call: TRBV23-1
j_call: TRBJ2-5
cdr3_aa: CASSQGSPEHFQETQYF

cdr3_length: 15
v_call: TRBV6-1
j_call: TRBJ2-2
cdr3_aa: CASNLGTRFTGELFF

cdr3_length: 13
v_call: TRBV4-3
j_call: TRBJ2-7
cdr3_aa: CASSQDKDYEQYF

cdr3_length: 13
v_call: TRBV20-1
j_call: TRBJ1-1
cdr3_aa: CSAPDRSNTEAFF

cdr3_length: 14
v_call: TRBV11-2
j_call: TRBJ2-3
cdr3_aa: CASSRGGVTDTQYF

cdr3_length: 15
v_call: TRBV12-3/TRBV12-4
j_call: TRBJ2-2
cdr3_aa: CASTGYQGAVGELFF

cdr3_length: 21
v_call: TRBV12-3/TRBV12-4
j_call: TRBJ2-1
cdr3_aa: CASSFPGSGGLAGVTYNEQFF

cdr3_length: 13
v_call: TRBV20-1
j_call: TRBJ2-3
cdr3_aa: CSAPGDGTDTQYF